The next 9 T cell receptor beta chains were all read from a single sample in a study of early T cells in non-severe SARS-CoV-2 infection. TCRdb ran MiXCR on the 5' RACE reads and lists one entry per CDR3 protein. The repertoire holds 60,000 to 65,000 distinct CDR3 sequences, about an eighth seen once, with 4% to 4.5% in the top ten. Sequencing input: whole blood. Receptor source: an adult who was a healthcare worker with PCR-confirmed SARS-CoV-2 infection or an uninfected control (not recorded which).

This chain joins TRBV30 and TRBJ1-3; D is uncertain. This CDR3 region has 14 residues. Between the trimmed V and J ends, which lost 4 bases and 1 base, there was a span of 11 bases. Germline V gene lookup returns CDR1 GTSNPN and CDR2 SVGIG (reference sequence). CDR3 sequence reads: CAWMDVGSGNTIYF. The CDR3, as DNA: TGTGCCTGGATGGACGTAGGGTCTGGAAACACCATATATTTT.

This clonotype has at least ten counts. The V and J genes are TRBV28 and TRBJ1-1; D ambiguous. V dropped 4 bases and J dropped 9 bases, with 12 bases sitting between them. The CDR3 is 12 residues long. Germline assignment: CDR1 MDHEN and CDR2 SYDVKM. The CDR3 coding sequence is TGTGCCAGCAGTTCGGTCAGGCCTAAAGCTTTCTTT. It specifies CASSSVRPKAFF.

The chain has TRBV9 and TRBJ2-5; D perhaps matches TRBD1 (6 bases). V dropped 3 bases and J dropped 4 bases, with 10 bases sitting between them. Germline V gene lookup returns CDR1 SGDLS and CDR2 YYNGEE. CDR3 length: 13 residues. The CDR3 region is CASSAQQGETQYF. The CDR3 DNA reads TGTGCCAGCAGCGCTCAACAGGGAGAGACCCAGTACTTC.

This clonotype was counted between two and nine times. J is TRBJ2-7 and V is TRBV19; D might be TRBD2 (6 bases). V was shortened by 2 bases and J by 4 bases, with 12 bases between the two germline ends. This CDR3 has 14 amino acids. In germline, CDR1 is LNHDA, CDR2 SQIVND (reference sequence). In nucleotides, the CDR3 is TGTGCCAGTAGTATAACTGGGCGGGAATACGAGCAGTACTTC. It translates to CASSITGREYEQYF.

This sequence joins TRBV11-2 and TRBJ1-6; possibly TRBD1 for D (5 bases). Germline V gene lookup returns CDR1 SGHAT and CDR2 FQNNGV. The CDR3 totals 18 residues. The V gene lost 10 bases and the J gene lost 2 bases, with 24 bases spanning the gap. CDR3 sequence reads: CANSLSRDRGTYNSPLHF. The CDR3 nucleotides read TGTGCCAACAGTCTTTCGCGGGACCGGGGAACCTATAATTCACCCCTCCACTTT.

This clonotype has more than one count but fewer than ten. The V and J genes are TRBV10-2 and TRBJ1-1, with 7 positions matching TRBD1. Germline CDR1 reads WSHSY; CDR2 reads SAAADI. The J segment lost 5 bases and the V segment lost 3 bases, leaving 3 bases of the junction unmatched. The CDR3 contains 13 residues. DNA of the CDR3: TGCGCCAGCAGTGACAACAGGGGAACTGAAGCTTTCTTT. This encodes CASSDNRGTEAFF.

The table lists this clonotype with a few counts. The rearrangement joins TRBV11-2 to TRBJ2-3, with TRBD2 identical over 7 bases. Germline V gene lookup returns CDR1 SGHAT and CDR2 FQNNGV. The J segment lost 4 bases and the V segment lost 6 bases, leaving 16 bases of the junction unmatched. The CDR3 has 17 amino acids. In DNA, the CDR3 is TGTGCCAGCAGTCCATTGGGATTTGGCGGGAGTGCAGATACGCAGTATTTT. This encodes CASSPLGFGGSADTQYF.

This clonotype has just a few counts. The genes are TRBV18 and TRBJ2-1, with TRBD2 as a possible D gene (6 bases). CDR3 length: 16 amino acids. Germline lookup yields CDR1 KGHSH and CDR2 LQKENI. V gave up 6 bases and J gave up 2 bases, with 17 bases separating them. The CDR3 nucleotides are TGTGCCAGCTCCCGCGCGGGGCCTTTGGCCTACAATGAGCAGTTCTTC. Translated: CASSRAGPLAYNEQFF.

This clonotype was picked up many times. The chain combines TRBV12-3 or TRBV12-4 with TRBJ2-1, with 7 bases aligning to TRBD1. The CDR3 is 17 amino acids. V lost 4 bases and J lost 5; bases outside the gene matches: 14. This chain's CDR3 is CASSSQGPRTGHNEQFF. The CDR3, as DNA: TGTGCCAGCAGTTCCCAGGGTCCACGGACAGGCCACAATGAGCAGTTCTTC.